Shown below are 28 T cell receptor beta chains from a single sample sequenced in a study of blood T cell repertoires in COVID-19. Assay: immunoSEQ multiplex PCR; the TCRdb copy retains only in-frame clones and omits some. The sample holds some 60,000 clones, more than 90% seen once. Sequencing was carried out using peripheral blood. The receptors stem from a man in his fifties or sixties with acute or convalescent COVID-19.

The gene calls are TRBV12-3 or TRBV12-4 and TRBJ1-2; D is possibly TRBD1 (5 bases). The CDR3 length is 11 residues. The ends were cut back, 3 bases at V and 8 bases at J, with 7 bases in the middle. CDR3 in amino acids: CASSFRGGYTF. The DNA for the CDR3 is TGTGCCAGCAGTTTTAGGGGCGGCTACACCTTC.

The chain couples TRBV14 to TRBJ1-6, with D unclear. V was shortened by 4 bases and J by 7 bases, with 8 bases between the two germline ends. The germline V gene encodes CDR1 SGHDN and CDR2 FVKESK. The CDR3 loop spans 13 amino acids. DNA for the CDR3: TGTGCCAGCAGCCTACAGTTAAATTCACCCCTCCACTTT. Protein: CASSLQLNSPLHF.

This clone was recorded only once. The CDR3 DNA sequence: TGTGCCAGCTCACCACGGACAGGGTTGAACACCGGGGAGCTGTTTTTT. Amino acid sequence: CASSPRTGLNTGELFF. This chain connects TRBV18 to TRBJ2-2; the match to TRBD1 covers 8 bases. The CDR3 is made up of 16 amino acids. Per the germline V gene, CDR1 is KGHSH and CDR2 is LQKENI. With V trimmed by 1 base and J by 1 base, 2 bases remained unmatched.

V and J are TRBV3-1 (or the pseudogene TRBV3-2) and TRBJ2-3; tentatively, D is TRBD2 (6 bases). This CDR3 is built from 14 residues. The ends were cut back, 4 bases at V and 0 bases at J, with 8 bases in the middle. CDR1 LGHDT and CDR2 YNNKEL come from the germline V gene (reference sequence). CDR3 nucleotides: TGTGCCAGCAGCCGGCGGGGAAGCACAGATACGCAGTATTTT. Its translation: CASSRRGSTDTQYF.

V gene TRBV30 combines with J gene TRBJ2-7; 9 bases map to TRBD1. The CDR3 spans 15 residues. The trim removed 2 bases at V and 0 bases at J, leaving 5 bases unmatched. Germline CDR1 and CDR2: GTSNPN and SVGIG (reference sequence). In DNA form, the CDR3 reads TGTGCCTGGAGTACAGGGGGCCTGAGCTCCTACGAGCAGTACTTC. Encoded protein: CAWSTGGLSSYEQYF. Supplemented by reference TRBV30 and TRBJ2-7, the full variable domain reads SQTIHQWPATLVQPVGSPLSLECTVEGTSNPNLYWYRQAAGRGLQLLFYSVGIGQISSEVPQNLSASRPQDRQFILSSKKLLLSDSGFYLCAWSTGGLSSYEQYFGPGTRLTVT.

The V gene is TRBV7-6, the J gene TRBJ1-4, with 7 bases that match TRBD1. There are 15 residues in the CDR3. In germline, CDR1 is SGHVS, CDR2 FNYEAQ. V lost 2 bases, J lost 7 bases, and 7 bases stayed unmatched. CDR3 residues: CASSLSGGEGEKLFF. DNA of the CDR3: TGTGCCAGCAGCTTATCAGGGGGTGAGGGTGAAAAACTGTTTTTT.

The chain combines TRBV5-5 with TRBJ1-5; TRBD1 is a possible D gene (6 bases). Deletions cut 3 bases from V and 0 bases from J, with 16 bases between. The CDR3 contains 17 residues. Germline lookup yields CDR1 SGHKS and CDR2 YYEKEE (reference sequence). CDR3 sequence reads: CASSSSQGSFSNQPQHF. The CDR3 nucleotides read TGTGCCAGCAGCTCATCACAGGGTTCCTTTAGCAATCAGCCCCAGCATTTT.

The chain uses TRBV5-1 and TRBJ2-2; D is possibly TRBD2 (5 bases). Germline V lookup: CDR1 SGHRS, CDR2 YFSETQ. V was shortened by 0 bases and J by 2 bases, with 14 bases between the two germline ends. The CDR3 contains 17 residues. This chain's CDR3 is CASSLGGIAGNTGELFF. In nucleotides, the CDR3 is TGCGCCAGCAGCTTGGGGGGAATCGCGGGCAACACCGGGGAGCTGTTTTTT. Looking up the rest from reference TRBV5-1 and TRBJ2-2 gives the full variable domain: KAGVTQTPRYLIKTRGQQVTLSCSPISGHRSVSWYQQTPGQGLQFLFEYFSETQRNKGNFPGRFSGRQFSNSRSEMNVSTLELGDSALYLCASSLGGIAGNTGELFFGEGSRLTVL.

The count of this clone is one. This sequence joins TRBV10-3 and TRBJ1-2, with 9 bases identical to TRBD1. Germline CDR1 is ENHRY and CDR2 is SYGVKD. V lost 6 bases to trimming and J lost 3 bases; unmatched junction nucleotides: 17. This CDR3 contains 18 residues. The chain's CDR3 is CAISAMGRQGVNYYGYTF. The CDR3, as DNA: TGTGCCATCAGCGCTATGGGTCGACAGGGGGTGAACTACTATGGCTACACCTTC.

A few counts support this clone. J is TRBJ1-2 and V is TRBV7-9; perhaps TRBD1 as D (5 bases). The CDR3 has 14 residues. V dropped 4 bases and J dropped 2 bases, with 11 bases sitting between them. Germline V gene data show CDR1 as SEHNR and CDR2 as FQNEAQ (reference sequence). CDR3 DNA: TGTGCCAGCAGCTCGCAGGGTTTCAACTATGGCTACACCTTC. As protein: CASSSQGFNYGYTF. The variable domain in full, completed from reference TRBV7-9 and TRBJ1-2, reads DTGVSQNPRHKITKRGQNVTFRCDPISEHNRLYWYRQTLGQGPEFLTYFQNEAQLEKSRLLSDRFSAERPKGSFSTLEIQRTEQGDSAMYLCASSSQGFNYGYTFGSGTRLTVV.

V and J are TRBV6-5 and TRBJ2-5; 7 nucleotides align to TRBD1. The germline CDR1 and CDR2 sequences are MNHEY and SVGAGI. With 6 bases clipped from V and 3 bases from J, the junction kept 4 bases outside the gene matches. The CDR3 consists of 13 residues. For the CDR3, the DNA is TGTGCCAGCAGCGACAGGGCAAAAGAGACCCAGTACTTC. It specifies CASSDRAKETQYF.

This chain links TRBV3-1 (or the pseudogene TRBV3-2) with TRBJ1-1, with D perhaps TRBD1 (6 bases). V gave up 5 bases and J gave up 3 bases, with 16 bases separating them. The CDR3 totals 15 residues. CDR1 and CDR2 (germline): LGHDT, YNNKEL (reference sequence). Written as DNA, the CDR3 is TGTGCCAGCAGCGAAAAAGCCTCAGGGGACACTGAAGCTTTCTTT. Its translation is CASSEKASGDTEAFF.

The J gene is TRBJ2-3, the V gene TRBV10-1; D remains ambiguous. CDR1 is WNHNN and CDR2 is SYGVQD in the germline V gene (reference sequence). The CDR3 sequence is 12 residues long. Trimming shortened V by 6 bases and J by 1 base, and 5 bases separated the two germline ends. CDR3 DNA sequence: TGCGCCAGCAGCCGAGGCACAGATACGCAGTATTTT. It encodes CASSRGTDTQYF.

The chain uses TRBV30 and TRBJ2-3, with 11 bases identical to TRBD1. Trimming removed 0 bases from V and 6 bases from J; junction bases left unmatched: 5. From germline, CDR1 is GTSNPN and CDR2 SVGIG (reference sequence). This CDR3 contains 15 residues. The CDR3 DNA is TGTGCCTGGAGTGTAGGACAGGGGGCTACTGATACGCAGTATTTT. Residues: CAWSVGQGATDTQYF.

V gene TRBV5-4 combines with J gene TRBJ1-5, with 7 bases matching TRBD1. CDR1 SGHNT and CDR2 YYREEE come from the germline V gene (reference sequence). This CDR3 region has 16 residues. V trimming: 5 bases; J trimming: 1 base; junction bases outside the gene matches: 9. The CDR3 nucleotides are TGTGCCAGCAGTAGAGGGGGGACAGAAAGCAATCAGCCCCAGCATTTT. It specifies CASSRGGTESNQPQHF. Based on the CDR3 plus reference TRBV5-4 and TRBJ1-5, the full variable domain is ETGVTQSPTHLIKTRGQQVTLRCSSQSGHNTVSWYQQALGQGPQFIFQYYREEENGRGNFPPRFSGLQFPNYSSELNVNALELDDSALYLCASSRGGTESNQPQHFGDGTRLSIL.

The rearrangement links TRBV11-2 to TRBJ1-4; D is possibly TRBD1 (6 bases). The CDR3 contains 18 residues. Trimming left V 3 bases short and J 0 bases short, with 17 bases between. Germline-derived CDR1 and CDR2 are SGHAT and FQNNGV. CDR3 loop: CASSFGPDRFATNEKLFF. For the CDR3, the DNA is TGTGCCAGCAGCTTCGGGCCTGACAGGTTTGCAACTAATGAAAAACTGTTTTTT.

The CDR3: CASSYAKGDLSYEQYF. The CDR3 DNA is TGTGCCAGCAGCTACGCGAAAGGGGATCTCTCCTACGAGCAGTACTTC. The chain employs TRBV7-6 and TRBJ2-7; TRBD1 might be the D (5 bases). The CDR3 extends over 16 amino acids. V dropped 4 bases and J dropped 0 bases, with 16 bases sitting between them. Germline assignment: CDR1 SGHVS and CDR2 FNYEAQ.

The chain has TRBV3-1 (or the pseudogene TRBV3-2) and TRBJ1-6; 7 bases are shared with TRBD1. The length of the CDR3 is 16 residues. Germline loops: CDR1 LGHDT, CDR2 YNNKEL (reference sequence). The junction had 9 bases not matched to a gene; V was cut back by 3 bases and J by 7 bases. The CDR3 here is CASSHSTGVGNSPLHF. CDR3 coding DNA: TGTGCCAGCAGCCACTCTACAGGGGTGGGGAATTCACCCCTCCACTTT.

The J gene is TRBJ1-1, the V gene TRBV6-5, with 10 bases identical to TRBD1. This CDR3 comprises 14 residues. Germline lookup yields CDR1 MNHEY and CDR2 SVGAGI. Trimming at V came to 6 bases and at J to 2 bases, leaving 3 bases not matched to a gene. The CDR3 region is CASRPTGGNTEAFF. In DNA form, the CDR3 reads TGTGCCAGCAGACCGACAGGGGGCAACACTGAAGCTTTCTTT.

The chain carries TRBV6-1 and TRBJ1-4, with TRBD1 as a possible D gene (5 bases). Germline V gives CDR1 MNHNS, CDR2 SASEGT. Trimming removed 2 bases from V and 7 bases from J, with 14 bases in between. CDR3 length: 15 residues. CDR3 region: CASSERGSRAEKLFF. The CDR3 bases are TGTGCCAGCAGTGAAAGGGGATCAAGGGCTGAAAAACTGTTTTTT.

This rearrangement joins TRBV10-1 to TRBJ1-1; D ambiguous. Trimming stripped 3 bases from V and 6 bases from J, with 14 bases between. Per germline, CDR1 WNHNN and CDR2 SYGVQD (reference sequence). The CDR3 spans 14 residues. The CDR3 DNA reads TGCGCCAGCAGTGATCGAGGTCTCTGGGCTGAAGCTTTCTTT. It specifies CASSDRGLWAEAFF.

This chain uses TRBV12-3 or TRBV12-4 with TRBJ1-2; D not certain. The CDR3 has 13 amino acids. V lost 6 bases to trimming and J lost 6 bases, with 14 bases between them. The CDR3 spells CASRRAGWDGYTF. CDR3 DNA: TGTGCCAGCAGGCGGGCCGGTTGGGATGGCTACACCTTC.

This chain links TRBV5-6 with TRBJ2-3; 10 bases align to TRBD1. J was trimmed by 5 bases and V by 2 bases; bases with no gene match: 5. This CDR3 has 15 amino acids. CDR1 is SGHDT and CDR2 is YYEEEE in the germline V gene. The CDR3, as DNA: TGTGCCAGCAGCTTCCCGGGACAGGGGTTAGATACGCAGTATTTT. Translated, it gives CASSFPGQGLDTQYF.

This sequence joins TRBV7-6 and TRBJ1-6, with 7 bases identical to TRBD1. Germline V CDR1 and CDR2: SGHVS, FNYEAQ. The trim removed 2 bases at V and 7 bases at J, leaving 2 bases unmatched. The CDR3 covers 14 residues. The CDR3 region has the DNA TGTGCCAGCAGCTTAAGGGACAGCAATTCACCCCTCCACTTT. Protein: CASSLRDSNSPLHF.

V usage is TRBV11-2 and J usage is TRBJ1-4, with D possibly TRBD1 on 5 matching bases. Germline CDR1 reads SGHAT; CDR2 reads FQNNGV. The CDR3 is 14 residues long. V lost 5 bases, J lost 5 bases, and 12 bases lay in between. In DNA, the CDR3 is TGTGCCAGCAGCCTACCGGGGGGGAATGAAAAACTGTTTTTT. Amino acids: CASSLPGGNEKLFF.

V and J are TRBV3-1 (or the pseudogene TRBV3-2) and TRBJ1-1; 9 nucleotides match TRBD1. The CDR3 is 15 residues long. CDR1 and CDR2 (germline): LGHDT, YNNKEL (reference sequence). V shed 8 bases, J shed 11 bases, and the junction held 18 bases outside the gene matches. CDR3: CASGHTGGAKSRAFF. CDR3 in DNA: TGTGCCAGCGGACATACAGGGGGCGCAAAAAGTAGGGCTTTCTTT.

This clone was detected only a few times. The chain recombines TRBV11-3 with TRBJ2-2; no definite D call. The CDR3 runs 12 residues. The V end lost 2 bases, the J end lost 7 bases, and 5 bases lay between the germline ends. Germline lookup yields CDR1 SGHNT and CDR2 YENEEA. The CDR3 is CASSLKSGELFF. CDR3 in DNA: TGTGCCAGCAGCTTAAAGAGCGGGGAGCTGTTTTTT. The whole variable domain, filled in from reference TRBV11-3 and TRBJ2-2, reads EAGVVQSPRYKIIEKKQPVAFWCNPISGHNTLYWYLQNLGQGPELLIRYENEEAVDDSQLPKDRFSAERLKGVDSTLKIQPAELGDSAVYLCASSLKSGELFFGEGSRLTVL.

The genes are TRBV2 and TRBJ1-2; 12 bases line up with TRBD1. After removal of 4 bases from V and 6 bases from J, the junction contained 6 bases not matched to a gene. The CDR3 length is 15 residues. Germline V CDR1 and CDR2: SNHLY, FYNNEI. CDR3 nucleotide sequence: TGTGCCAGCAGTGTACCGGGACAGGGGGCAGATGGCTACACCTTC. Protein product: CASSVPGQGADGYTF.